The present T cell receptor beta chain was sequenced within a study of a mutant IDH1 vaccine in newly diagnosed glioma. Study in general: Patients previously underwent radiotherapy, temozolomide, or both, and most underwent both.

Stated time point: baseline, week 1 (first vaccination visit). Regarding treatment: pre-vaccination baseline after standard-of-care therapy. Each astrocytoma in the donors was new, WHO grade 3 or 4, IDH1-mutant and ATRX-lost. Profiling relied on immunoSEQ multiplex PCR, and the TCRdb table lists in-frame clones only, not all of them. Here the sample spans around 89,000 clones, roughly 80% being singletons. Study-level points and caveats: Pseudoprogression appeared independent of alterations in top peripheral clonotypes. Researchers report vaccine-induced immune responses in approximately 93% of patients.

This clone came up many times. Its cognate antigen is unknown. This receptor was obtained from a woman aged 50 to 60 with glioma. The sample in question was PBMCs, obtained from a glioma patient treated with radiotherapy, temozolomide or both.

This chain's CDR3 is CSVEVRNEQYF. DNA for the CDR3: TGCAGCGTTGAAGTTCGCAACGAGCAGTACTTC. The chain carries TRBV29-1 and TRBJ2-7; D is uncertain. CDR1 and CDR2 (germline): SQVTM, ANQGSEA. V gave up 1 base and J gave up 5 bases, with 6 bases separating them. CDR3 size: 11 residues.